This T cell receptor beta chain came from a study of OX40 agonist ivuxolimab in advanced cancers. Trimming took off 0 bases at V and 1 base at J, with 8 bases between the two ends. CDR3 length: 15 residues. The V gene's germline CDR1 is SGHRS and CDR2 YFSETQ. Generated by immunoSEQ multiplex PCR, the TCRdb table keeps only in-frame clones and is missing some. Of tens of thousands of clones listed, around 80% are singletons. This sample comprised CD4+ or CD8+ T cells sorted from blood, obtained in a trial of the OX40 agonist ivuxolimab. This clonotype was obtained from an adult with an advanced solid tumor such as melanoma, head and neck, liver or kidney cancer. This chain links TRBV5-1 with TRBJ1-5, with D tentatively TRBD1 (5 bases). The DNA of the CDR3 is TGCGCCAGCAGCTTGGCAGGGACCAGCAATCAGCCCCAGCATTTT. This sequence encodes CASSLAGTSNQPQHF.